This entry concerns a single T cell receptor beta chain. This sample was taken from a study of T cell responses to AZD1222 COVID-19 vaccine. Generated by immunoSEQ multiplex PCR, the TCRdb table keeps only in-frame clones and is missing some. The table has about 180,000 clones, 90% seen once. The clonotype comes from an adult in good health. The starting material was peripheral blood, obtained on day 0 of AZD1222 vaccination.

Here the CDR3 reads CSASLANEQFF. The DNA for the CDR3 is TGCAGTGCTAGTTTGGCCAATGAGCAGTTCTTC. The V call is TRBV20-1, the J call TRBJ2-1; no clear D. Germline V gene lookup returns CDR1 DFQATT and CDR2 SNEGSKA (reference sequence). The germline V and J ends were trimmed by 3 bases and 6 bases, with 6 bases remaining between them. The CDR3 loop spans 11 amino acids.